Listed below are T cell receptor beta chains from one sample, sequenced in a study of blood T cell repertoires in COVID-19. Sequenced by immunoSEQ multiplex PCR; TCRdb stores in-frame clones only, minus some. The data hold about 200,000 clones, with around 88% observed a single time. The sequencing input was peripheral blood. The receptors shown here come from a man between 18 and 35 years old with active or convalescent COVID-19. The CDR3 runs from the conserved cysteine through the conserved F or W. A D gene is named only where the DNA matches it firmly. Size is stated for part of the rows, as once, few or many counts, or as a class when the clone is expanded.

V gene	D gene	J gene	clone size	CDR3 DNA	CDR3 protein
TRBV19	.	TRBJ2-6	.	TGTGCCAGTACCCTCTCCGGGGCCAACGTCCTGACTTTC	CASTLSGANVLTF
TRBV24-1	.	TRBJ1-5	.	TGTGCCACCAGTGTCCGAGATCAGCCCCAGCATTTT	CATSVRDQPQHF
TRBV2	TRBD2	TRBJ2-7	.	TGTGCCAGTAGACGGGGGGGACCCTACGAGCAGTACTTC	CASRRGGPYEQYF
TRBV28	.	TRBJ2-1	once	TGTGCCAGCAGTTTATACGGGGATTCCAGGGGTTACGAGCAGTTCTTC	CASSLYGDSRGYEQFF
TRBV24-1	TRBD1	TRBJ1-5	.	TGTGCCACCAGTGATTTCAAGACAGGGGGCTATCAGCCCCAGCATTTT	CATSDFKTGGYQPQHF
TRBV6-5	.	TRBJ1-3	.	TGTGCCAGTGATTTAACGGGGTCTGGTAACACCATATATTTT	CASDLTGSGNTIYF
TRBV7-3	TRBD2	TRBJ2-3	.	TGTGCCAGCAGCTATAGCGGGAGTGTGGGAGATACGCAGTATTTT	CASSYSGSVGDTQYF
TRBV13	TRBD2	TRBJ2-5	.	TGTGCCAGCAGAGCCCGGCTAGCGGGAGAGACCCAGTACTTC	CASRARLAGETQYF
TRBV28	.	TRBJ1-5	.	TGTGCCAGCAAACGCTCCATGGGTTCGGGTCGCCCCCAGCATTTT	CASKRSMGSGRPQHF
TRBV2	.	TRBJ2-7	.	TGTGCCAGCAGTGTGGCGAAGCCAGACAGGACCAACACTTTCCCCTCCTACGAGCAGTACTTC	CASSVAKPDRTNTFPSYEQYF
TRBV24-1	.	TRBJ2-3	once	TGTGCCACCAGTGATTCGGGTTCCACAGATACGCAGTATTTT	CATSDSGSTDTQYF
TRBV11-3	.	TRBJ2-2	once	TGTGCCAGCAGCTCGGGGGAGAACACCGGGGAGCTGTTTTTT	CASSSGENTGELFF
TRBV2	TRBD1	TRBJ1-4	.	TGTGCCAGCAATCAGGACAGGGTATTAACTAATGAAAAACTGTTTTTT	CASNQDRVLTNEKLFF
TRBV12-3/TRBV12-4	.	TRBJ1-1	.	TGTGCCAGCACCTTCGCCCGGGGGACTGAAGCTTTCTTT	CASTFARGTEAFF
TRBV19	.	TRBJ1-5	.	TGTGCCAGTAGTATACCGGACATGGCTAGCAATCAGCCCCAGCATTTT	CASSIPDMASNQPQHF
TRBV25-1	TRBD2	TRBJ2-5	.	TGTGCCAGCAGGGGGCAGCGGGAGTCCCACGGTTTCGAGACCCAGTACTTC	CASRGQRESHGFETQYF
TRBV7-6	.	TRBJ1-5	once	TGTGCCAGCAGCTCCCTGGCGGGGGTCGGACAGCCCCAGCATTTT	CASSSLAGVGQPQHF
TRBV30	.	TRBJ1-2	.	TGTGCCTGGAAAGGGAGGGATAACTATGGCTACACCTTC	CAWKGRDNYGYTF
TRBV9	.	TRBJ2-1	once	TGTGCCAGCAGCGTGGCTCATTACGGGGATGAGCAGTTCTTC	CASSVAHYGDEQFF
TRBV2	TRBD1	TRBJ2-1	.	TGTGCCAGTTGGACAGGGCTTCTCTACAATGAGCAGTTCTTC	CASWTGLLYNEQFF
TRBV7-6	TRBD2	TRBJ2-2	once	TGTGCCAGCAGCTTAGTTCCTCCTAGCGGAAACACCGGGGAGCTGTTTTTT	CASSLVPPSGNTGELFF
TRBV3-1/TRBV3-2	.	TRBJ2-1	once	TGTGCCAGCAGCCAAGTTCCCCAGGATGAGCAGTTCTTC	CASSQVPQDEQFF
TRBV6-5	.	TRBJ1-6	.	TGTGCCAGCACAGGCACAGGCCGCAATTCACCCCTCCACTTT	CASTGTGRNSPLHF
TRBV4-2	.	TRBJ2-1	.	TGTGCCAGCAGCCAAGGGGCAGGCAGTGGCTCCTACAATGAGCAGTTCTTC	CASSQGAGSGSYNEQFF
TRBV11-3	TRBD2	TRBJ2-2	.	TGTGCCAGCAGCTTAGATGGGGGAGGGCCCGGGGAGCTGTTTTTT	CASSLDGGGPGELFF
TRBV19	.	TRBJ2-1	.	TGTGCCAGTAGCCTACCAAAAAAAACTAGTCTGTATGAGCAGTTCTTC	CASSLPKKTSLYEQFF
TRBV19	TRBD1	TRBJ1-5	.	TGTGCCAGTAGAGACAGGGATAGCAATCAGCCCCAGCATTTT	CASRDRDSNQPQHF